This TCR beta chain was identified during a study of T cell changes during pregnancy in multiple sclerosis. The assay was immunoSEQ multiplex PCR, and TCRdb's table has in-frame clones only and misses some. The sample lists approximately 70,000 clones, approximately 88% occurring once. From germline, CDR1 is SGHTA and CDR2 FQGNSA. After removal of 4 bases from V and 8 bases from J, the junction contained 9 bases not matched to a gene. The CDR3 has 16 residues. This specimen was peripheral blood, taken in the first trimester of pregnancy. The chain combines TRBV7-2 with TRBJ1-4; 11 bases line up with TRBD1. The clonotype originates from a female donor in good health, enrolled as a control in a pregnancy study. CDR3 in amino acids: CASSSLGTGGKEKLFF. DNA for the CDR3: TGTGCCAGCAGCTCACTAGGGACAGGGGGAAAGGAAAAACTGTTTTTT.